The 23 T cell receptor beta chains given below trace back to one sample, sequenced in a study of cytomegalovirus exposure and HLA in healthy donors. Only in-frame clones appear in the TCRdb table, and some are missing; sequencing was by immunoSEQ multiplex PCR. The sample holds 250,000 to 300,000 clones, approximately 83% seen once. Sequencing was performed on PBMCs. These receptors all stem from a woman under 30 in good health and CMV-seronegative.

This clone was observed a handful of times. The chain employs TRBV18 and TRBJ1-2; 12 nucleotides align to TRBD1. The germline gives CDR1 KGHSH, CDR2 LQKENI. The CDR3 length is 17 residues. V was pared by 0 bases and J by 4 bases, with 6 bases of the junction left unmatched. CDR3 protein: CASSPPGQGARPYGYTF. CDR3 coding DNA: TGTGCCAGCTCACCACCGGGACAGGGGGCCAGACCCTATGGCTACACCTTC.

The chain couples TRBV6-6 to TRBJ2-7; D is perhaps TRBD1 (5 bases). Trimming left V 7 bases short and J 7 bases short, with 20 bases between. This CDR3 is built from 14 residues. Germline CDR1 is MNHNY and CDR2 is SVGAGI (reference sequence). CDR3 residues: CASIQGSPSGEQYF. In nucleotides, the CDR3 is TGTGCCAGCATCCAGGGTTCTCCGTCTGGGGAGCAGTACTTC.

A few counts support this clone. The V call is TRBV29-1, the J call TRBJ1-2; the D gene is possibly TRBD1 (6 bases). The V end was cut by 5 bases, the J end by 8 bases, with 18 bases between. Germline V gives CDR1 SQVTM, CDR2 ANQGSEA. The CDR3 covers 13 residues. The CDR3 here is CSVREETGRGYTF. The DNA of the CDR3 is TGCAGCGTTCGAGAGGAGACAGGTCGGGGCTACACCTTC.

This clone was seen a single time. The chain joins TRBV9 to TRBJ1-3, with 9 bases that match TRBD1. Germline CDR1 is SGDLS and CDR2 is YYNGEE. J was trimmed by 0 bases and V by 4 bases; bases with no gene match: 20. The CDR3 consists of 21 residues. The CDR3 spells CASSPTGISGQGFSSGNTIYF. The CDR3 DNA follows: TGTGCCAGCAGCCCCACCGGTATTTCGGGACAGGGTTTTTCCTCTGGAAACACCATATATTTT. The variable domain in full, with the rest retrieved from reference TRBV9 and TRBJ1-3, is DSGVTQTPKHLITATGQRVTLRCSPRSGDLSVYWYQQSLDQGLQFLIQYYNGEERAKGNILERFSAQQFPDLHSELNLSSLELGDSALYFCASSPTGISGQGFSSGNTIYFGEGSWLTVV.

This clone was recorded only once. J is TRBJ2-1 and V is TRBV27, with D unclear. This CDR3 spans 12 amino acids. CDR1 is MNHEY, CDR2 SMNVEV, per germline (reference sequence). V lost 0 bases and J 6 bases, leaving 3 bases between the germline ends. CDR3 DNA sequence: TGTGCCAGCAGTTTATCCGGCAATGAGCAGTTCTTC. It yields the protein CASSLSGNEQFF.

The CDR3 DNA reads TGTGCCAGCAGTTTTCGGGGGAGCACTGAAGCTTTCTTT. Amino acids: CASSFRGSTEAFF. The gene calls are TRBV27 and TRBJ1-1, with TRBD1 as a possible D gene (5 bases). Deletions cut 3 bases from V and 4 bases from J, with 9 bases between. Per germline, CDR1 MNHEY and CDR2 SMNVEV (reference sequence). The CDR3 has 13 residues.

V gene TRBV9 combines with J gene TRBJ2-1; D possibly corresponds to TRBD2 (5 bases). V was trimmed by 0 bases and J by 7 bases, leaving 14 bases between them. Germline CDR1 SGDLS, CDR2 YYNGEE. CDR3 size: 15 residues. The CDR3 sequence is CASSVGGRGGNEQFF. As DNA, the CDR3 is TGTGCCAGCAGCGTAGGGGGTCGGGGTGGGAATGAGCAGTTCTTC.

The CDR3 DNA follows: TGTGCCAGCAGGTCACAGGGGGCCGGGGAGCAGTACTTC. This translates into CASRSQGAGEQYF. This chain uses TRBV2 with TRBJ2-7; 9 bases are shared with TRBD1. The CDR3 runs to 13 residues. Looked up from germline, CDR1 is SNHLY and CDR2 is FYNNEI. The ends lost 6 bases at V and 7 bases at J; junction bases unmatched: 7. Complete variable domain (other parts from reference TRBV2 and TRBJ2-7): EPEVTQTPSHQVTQMGQEVILRCVPISNHLYFYWYRQILGQKVEFLVSFYNNEISEKSEIFDDQFSVERPDGSNFTLKIRSTKLEDSAMYFCASRSQGAGEQYFGPGTRLTVT.

The CDR3 region is CASSPTGITGELFF. The CDR3 coding sequence is TGTGCCAGCAGTCCCACAGGGATCACCGGGGAGCTGTTTTTT. The chain joins TRBV27 to TRBJ2-2; a weak D match, TRBD1 (6 bases). The CDR3 extends over 14 amino acids. Germline V CDR1 and CDR2: MNHEY, SMNVEV (reference sequence). Trimming shortened V by 5 bases and J by 4 bases, and 11 bases separated the two germline ends.

The chain is built from TRBV18 and TRBJ2-5; TRBD1 agrees at 10 bases. Germline trimming cut 2 bases from V and 4 bases from J; bases unmatched to any gene: 7. Germline lookup yields CDR1 KGHSH and CDR2 LQKENI. The CDR3 totals 16 residues. CDR3 residues: CASSPGQGGYGETQYF. The CDR3 DNA follows: TGTGCCAGCTCACCAGGACAGGGGGGATACGGAGAGACCCAGTACTTC.

The chain has TRBV27 and TRBJ1-1, with 8 bases identical to TRBD1. Germline loops: CDR1 MNHEY, CDR2 SMNVEV (reference sequence). With 5 bases clipped from V and 1 base from J, the junction kept 6 bases outside the gene matches. The CDR3 is 15 residues long. CDR3 sequence (DNA): TGTGCCAGCAGTCCCTTGGGACAGGAGAACACTGAAGCTTTCTTT. It yields the protein CASSPLGQENTEAFF.

The V gene is TRBV5-1, the J gene TRBJ2-1; D might be TRBD2 (6 bases). With 4 bases removed from V and 3 bases from J, the gap between germline ends came to 14 bases. The CDR3 spans 15 residues. The V gene's germline CDR1 is SGHRS and CDR2 YFSETQ. The CDR3 nucleotides are TGCGCCAGCAGCGGTGCTAGCGCGGACTACAATGAGCAGTTCTTC. As protein: CASSGASADYNEQFF.

The rearrangement links TRBV5-1 to TRBJ1-6, with a weak D call TRBD1 (6 bases). CDR1 SGHRS and CDR2 YFSETQ come from the germline V gene. V was clipped by 7 bases and J by 0 bases, with 11 bases between them. The CDR3 has 15 amino acids. CDR3 sequence (DNA): TGCGCCAGCGGTACAGGGAGCTCCTATAATTCACCCCTCCACTTT. Translating gives CASGTGSSYNSPLHF.

This clone came up a few times. The rearrangement links TRBV7-2 to TRBJ1-2; D is perhaps TRBD1 (5 bases). V dropped 5 bases and J dropped 7 bases, with 17 bases sitting between them. CDR1 SGHTA and CDR2 FQGNSA come from the germline V gene. The CDR3 extends over 14 amino acids. DNA of the CDR3: TGTGCCAGCAGCGAACAGGCGCTCTGGGGTGGCTACACCTTC. The encoded protein is CASSEQALWGGYTF.

The J gene is TRBJ1-1, the V gene TRBV7-8; D not resolved. The V gene lost 1 base and the J gene lost 12 bases, with 18 bases spanning the gap. The germline gives CDR1 SGHVS, CDR2 FQNEAQ. CDR3 size: 14 residues. Here the CDR3 DNA reads TGTGCCAGCAGCTTAGGTGGATACGCCCGCGGGACTTTCTTT. Its translation: CASSLGGYARGTFF.

This chain uses TRBV9 with TRBJ1-5; possibly TRBD1 for D (6 bases). From germline, CDR1 is SGDLS and CDR2 YYNGEE. The CDR3 extends over 15 amino acids. The V gene lost 5 bases and the J gene lost 6 bases, with 18 bases spanning the gap. DNA for the CDR3: TGTGCCAGCAGTCCGGCCGAGGGGGTCCTTCAGCCCCAGCATTTT. Translated, it gives CASSPAEGVLQPQHF.

The chain has TRBV7-8 and TRBJ2-5; maybe TRBD2 (6 bases). V lost 5 bases and J lost 3, with 13 bases in between. The CDR3 is 14 amino acids. Germline values: CDR1 SGHVS, CDR2 FQNEAQ. Here the CDR3 reads CASSPGGLEETQYF. For the CDR3, the DNA is TGTGCCAGCAGCCCCGGGGGTCTCGAAGAGACCCAGTACTTC.

The CDR3, as DNA: TGTGCCAGCAGCTCTAGCGGGGGGGCTCAAGATACGCAGTATTTT. Translation gives CASSSSGGAQDTQYF. J is TRBJ2-3 and V is TRBV7-3; 12 positions agree with TRBD2. From germline, CDR1 is SGHTA and CDR2 FQGTGA. This CDR3 has 15 amino acids. J lost 5 bases, V lost 4 bases, and 4 bases had no gene match.

This chain links TRBV14 with TRBJ1-1, with a weak D call TRBD1 (5 bases). The CDR3 consists of 13 residues. With 6 bases removed from V and 1 base from J, the gap between germline ends came to 9 bases. Germline CDR1 SGHDN, CDR2 FVKESK. CDR3 sequence: CASSRQGNTEAFF. The CDR3 bases are TGTGCCAGCAGTCGGCAGGGGAACACTGAAGCTTTCTTT. The whole variable domain, filled in from reference TRBV14 and TRBJ1-1, reads EAGVTQFPSHSVIEKGQTVTLRCDPISGHDNLYWYRRVMGKEIKFLLHFVKESKQDESGMPNNRFLAERTGGTYSTLKVQPAELEDSGVYFCASSRQGNTEAFFGQGTRLTVV.

This chain connects TRBV10-1 to TRBJ1-4, with 7 bases aligning to TRBD1. V was pared by 6 bases and J by 4 bases, with 5 bases of the junction left unmatched. This CDR3 has 14 residues. CDR1 and CDR2 from the germline V gene are WNHNN and SYGVQD (reference sequence). The CDR3 sequence: CASRAGTVNEKLFF. The DNA for the CDR3 is TGCGCCAGCAGGGCCGGGACAGTTAATGAAAAACTGTTTTTT.

The chain links TRBV2 to TRBJ2-1, with 7 bases lining up with TRBD2. CDR1 and CDR2 from the germline V gene are SNHLY and FYNNEI. The CDR3 totals 14 residues. Trimming cost V 7 bases and J 2 bases; bases outside gene matches: 5. In DNA, the CDR3 is TGTGCCAGCATTCGACTAGCCCCCTACAATGAGCAGTTCTTC. Encoded protein: CASIRLAPYNEQFF.

This clone occurred a few times. J is TRBJ1-5 and V is TRBV29-1, with 9 bases that match TRBD1. Germline CDR1 and CDR2: SQVTM and ANQGSEA. This CDR3 has 12 residues. V gave up 6 bases and J gave up 4 bases; unmatched junction bases: 1. The CDR3 loop reads CSVGTGNQPQHF. The CDR3 bases are TGCAGCGTCGGGACAGGGAATCAGCCCCAGCATTTT.

The chain recombines TRBV27 with TRBJ2-1; the D is unclear. The CDR3 contains 16 residues. Trimming stripped 4 bases from V and 4 bases from J, with 17 bases between. The germline CDR1 and CDR2 sequences are MNHEY and SMNVEV (reference sequence). For the CDR3, the DNA is TGTGCCAGCAGTTCCGCAACCTTGGCCCTGTACAATGAGCAGTTCTTC. This translates into CASSSATLALYNEQFF.